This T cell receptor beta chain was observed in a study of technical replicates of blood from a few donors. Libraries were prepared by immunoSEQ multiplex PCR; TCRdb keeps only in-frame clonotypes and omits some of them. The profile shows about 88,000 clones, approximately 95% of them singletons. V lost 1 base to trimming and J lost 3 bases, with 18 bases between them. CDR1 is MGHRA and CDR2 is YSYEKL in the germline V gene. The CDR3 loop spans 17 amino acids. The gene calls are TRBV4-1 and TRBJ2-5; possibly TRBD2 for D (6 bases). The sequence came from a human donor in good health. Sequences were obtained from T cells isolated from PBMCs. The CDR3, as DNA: TGCGCCAGCAGCCAAGGCAGGAGGGTACTGGGGGAAGAGACCCAGTACTTC. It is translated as CASSQGRRVLGEETQYF.